These 23 T cell receptor beta chains were sequenced from one sample in a study of blood T cell repertoires in COVID-19. The repertoire was sequenced with immunoSEQ multiplex PCR; TCRdb's copy has only in-frame clones and lacks some. Here the sample spans about 78,000 clones, under 80% being singletons. The source material was peripheral blood. Every receptor here comes from a human donor in a cohort sampled during active COVID-19.

This clone was seen only once. CDR3 sequence reads: CASSVDSGGAWETQYF. The CDR3 bases are TGTGCCAGCAGCGTAGACAGCGGGGGGGCGTGGGAGACCCAGTACTTC. The rearrangement links TRBV9 to TRBJ2-5, with 10 bases that match TRBD2. The J segment lost 5 bases and the V segment lost 0 bases, leaving 7 bases of the junction unmatched. Germline V gene sequence: CDR1 SGDLS, CDR2 YYNGEE. This CDR3 region has 16 residues.

This rearrangement joins TRBV9 to TRBJ1-3; D remains ambiguous. The germline V and J ends were trimmed by 2 bases and 0 bases, with 9 bases remaining between them. This CDR3 is built from 15 residues. CDR1 is SGDLS and CDR2 is YYNGEE in the germline V gene. The CDR3 reads CASSVRASSGNTIYF. In DNA form, the CDR3 reads TGTGCCAGCAGCGTGCGGGCCAGCTCTGGAAACACCATATATTTT.

This chain connects TRBV4-2 to TRBJ2-3; perhaps TRBD2 as D (6 bases). Per germline, CDR1 LGHNA and CDR2 YNFKEQ. This CDR3 contains 19 residues. Trimming stripped 1 base from V and 4 bases from J, with 24 bases between. CDR3 region: CASSQGASGGVLRSDTQYF. The CDR3 nucleotides read TGTGCCAGCAGCCAAGGGGCTTCGGGCGGGGTCTTGCGTTCAGATACGCAGTATTTT.

CDR3 nucleotide sequence: TGCAGCGTAACCGGGGGGGGGAAACTGTTTTTT. Amino acids: CSVTGGGKLFF. The V and J genes are TRBV29-1 and TRBJ1-4; maybe TRBD1 (5 bases). The CDR3 is 11 residues long. Germline V gives CDR1 SQVTM, CDR2 ANQGSEA. V lost 6 bases and J lost 11, with 13 bases in between.

V gene TRBV6-5 combines with J gene TRBJ1-1, with 9 bases matching TRBD1. CDR3 length equals 14 residues. From germline, CDR1 is MNHEY and CDR2 SVGAGI. V was clipped by 3 bases and J by 4 bases; unmatched bases: 3. CDR3 protein: CASSYGQGSTEAFF. The CDR3 DNA is TGTGCCAGCAGTTATGGACAGGGGAGCACTGAAGCTTTCTTT.

The V and J genes are TRBV5-4 and TRBJ2-3; TRBD2 agrees at 11 bases. Germline V gives CDR1 SGHNT, CDR2 YYREEE (reference sequence). The CDR3 has 15 residues. V gave up 2 bases and J gave up 7 bases; unmatched junction bases: 6. CDR3 DNA sequence: TGTGCCAGCAGCTTTAGCGGGGGGGCCGGGAATACGCAGTATTTT. Its translation: CASSFSGGAGNTQYF. The whole variable domain, filled in from reference TRBV5-4 and TRBJ2-3, reads ETGVTQSPTHLIKTRGQQVTLRCSSQSGHNTVSWYQQALGQGPQFIFQYYREEENGRGNFPPRFSGLQFPNYSSELNVNALELDDSALYLCASSFSGGAGNTQYFGPGTRLTVL.

This clone has just one count. The genes are TRBV3-1 (or the pseudogene TRBV3-2) and TRBJ1-6; no clear D. Germline V gene sequence: CDR1 LGHDT, CDR2 YNNKEL (reference sequence). The CDR3 runs 12 residues. V was shortened by 4 bases and J by 14 bases, with 12 bases between the two germline ends. The CDR3 reads CASSPFPGALHF. In nucleotides, the CDR3 is TGTGCCAGCAGCCCATTTCCCGGGGCCCTCCACTTT.

The chain carries TRBV9 and TRBJ1-1, with TRBD1 identical over 8 bases. The CDR3 consists of 17 residues. Unmatched junction bases numbered 7, after V lost 0 bases and J lost 0 bases. CDR1 and CDR2 from the germline V gene are SGDLS and YYNGEE. The CDR3, as DNA: TGTGCCAGCAGCGTAGGAACAGGGGGAAACATGAACACTGAAGCTTTCTTT. It is translated as CASSVGTGGNMNTEAFF.

V and J are TRBV3-1 (or the pseudogene TRBV3-2) and TRBJ1-2; D unresolved. V lost 2 bases, J lost 6 bases, and 10 bases lay in between. The CDR3 length is 13 residues. Germline lookup yields CDR1 LGHDT and CDR2 YNNKEL (reference sequence). The CDR3 sequence: CASSQTTQHGYTF. CDR3 bases: TGTGCCAGCAGCCAAACCACTCAACATGGCTACACCTTC.

The V call is TRBV29-1, the J call TRBJ2-1; the D gene is possibly TRBD2 (5 bases). This CDR3 has 13 residues. V lost 4 bases, J lost 2 bases, and 9 bases lay in between. Germline V lookup: CDR1 SQVTM, CDR2 ANQGSEA. Here the CDR3 DNA reads TGCAGCGTTGCGGAGGTGCCCTACAATGAGCAGTTCTTC. It translates to CSVAEVPYNEQFF.

V gene TRBV18 combines with J gene TRBJ1-2, with 11 bases aligning to TRBD1. The junction had 6 bases not matched to a gene; V was cut back by 3 bases and J by 6 bases. Germline V gives CDR1 KGHSH, CDR2 LQKENI. The CDR3 runs 15 residues. This CDR3 reads CASSPLRTGGDGYTF. As DNA, the CDR3 is TGTGCCAGCTCACCCCTCCGGACAGGGGGCGATGGCTACACCTTC. Together with reference TRBV18 and TRBJ1-2, the CDR3 gives the full variable domain: NAGVMQNPRHLVRRRGQEARLRCSPMKGHSHVYWYRQLPEEGLKFMVYLQKENIIDESGMPKERFSAEFPKEGPSILRIQQVVRGDSAAYFCASSPLRTGGDGYTFGSGTRLTVV.

The genes are TRBV19 and TRBJ1-2; D is possibly TRBD1 (5 bases). CDR1 and CDR2 (germline): LNHDA, SQIVND (reference sequence). The CDR3 sequence is 12 residues long. V was pared by 6 bases and J by 6 bases, with 11 bases between. The CDR3 region has the DNA TGTGCCAGTAGAAAGGGGCCGAATGGCTACACCTTC. Protein product: CASRKGPNGYTF.

The rearrangement joins TRBV2 to TRBJ2-7, with D perhaps matching TRBD1 (5 bases). Per the germline V gene, CDR1 is SNHLY and CDR2 is FYNNEI. The CDR3 is 13 residues long. Trimming took off 4 bases at V and 0 bases at J, with 7 bases between the two ends. The CDR3: CASSGGSSYEQYF. CDR3 bases: TGTGCCAGCAGTGGGGGCAGCTCCTACGAGCAGTACTTC.

This chain links TRBV18 with TRBJ1-6; D not resolved. Germline assignment: CDR1 KGHSH and CDR2 LQKENI. Trimming shortened V by 4 bases and J by 8 bases, and 15 bases separated the two germline ends. This CDR3 is 15 amino acids long. The CDR3: CASSLSVRSDSPLHF. The CDR3 bases are TGTGCCAGCTCACTCTCGGTTCGTTCGGATTCACCCCTCCACTTT.

The rearrangement links TRBV20-1 to TRBJ2-5; D unclear. This CDR3 contains 11 residues. Germline CDR1 is DFQATT and CDR2 is SNEGSKA (reference sequence). V lost 5 bases, J lost 5 bases, and 9 bases lay in between. The CDR3: CSAHLQETQYF. The CDR3 nucleotides read TGCAGTGCTCATCTCCAGGAGACCCAGTACTTC.

The chain uses TRBV20-1 and TRBJ2-1, with 7 nucleotides matching TRBD2. Per the germline V gene, CDR1 is DFQATT and CDR2 is SNEGSKA (reference sequence). This CDR3 contains 11 residues. The ends lost 5 bases at V and 8 bases at J; junction bases unmatched: 3. This CDR3 reads CSAQAGDEQFF. As DNA, the CDR3 is TGCAGTGCTCAGGCGGGGGATGAGCAGTTCTTC.

With respect to this clone: The DNA is omitted, as the CDR3 cannot be located on it reliably, and the CDR3 follows TCRdb's listing. V gene TRBV24-1 combines with J gene TRBJ2-3; the table's D call of TRBD1 was not tested on the DNA. The CDR3 spans 17 amino acids, including both terminal residues. The germline V gene has CDR1 KGHDR and CDR2 SFDVKD. The CDR3 here is CATSVPGGPRRPDTQYF.

The genes are TRBV6-7 and TRBJ1-5; 9 positions match TRBD1. TRBV6-7 has ORF status, its function being uncertain. CDR3 length: 16 residues. J was trimmed by 6 bases and V by 4 bases; bases with no gene match: 10. The CDR3 DNA is TGTGCCAGCAGTTCACTCCGGGACAGGGATTCTCAGCCCCAGCATTTT. It is translated as CASSSLRDRDSQPQHF.

This clone has more than one count but fewer than ten. The chain recombines TRBV5-4 with TRBJ2-1, with 7 nucleotides matching TRBD2. V lost 1 base to trimming and J lost 2 bases; unmatched junction nucleotides: 3. The CDR3 spans 15 residues. CDR1 SGHNT and CDR2 YYREEE come from the germline V gene (reference sequence). CDR3 residues: CASSLYSGPYNEQFF. CDR3 in DNA: TGTGCCAGCAGCTTGTATAGCGGGCCCTACAATGAGCAGTTCTTC.

The chain employs TRBV18 and TRBJ2-7, with 8 positions matching TRBD1. This CDR3 contains 13 residues. Per germline, CDR1 KGHSH and CDR2 LQKENI. V lost 5 bases to trimming and J lost 6 bases; unmatched junction nucleotides: 6. The CDR3: CASSTDRAGEQYF. For the CDR3, the DNA is TGTGCCAGCTCAACGGACAGGGCTGGCGAGCAGTACTTC.

The chain recombines TRBV23-1 with TRBJ1-4, with D possibly being TRBD1 (6 bases). TRBV23-1 is sorted into the ORF group, with uncertain function. The length of the CDR3 is 16 residues. V was cut by 3 bases and J by 5 bases, with 16 bases left in between. The CDR3 is CASSHAGGQQNEKLFF. The CDR3 nucleotides read TGCGCCAGCAGTCATGCCGGCGGACAGCAAAATGAAAAACTGTTTTTT.

This clone was detected only a few times. J is TRBJ1-1 and V is TRBV5-1; no firm D call. CDR1 and CDR2 (germline): SGHRS, YFSETQ. The CDR3 is made up of 14 amino acids. The ends were cut back, 0 bases at V and 3 bases at J, with 9 bases in the middle. Here the CDR3 reads CASSLAAQDTEAFF. Here the CDR3 DNA reads TGCGCCAGCAGCTTGGCCGCGCAAGACACTGAAGCTTTCTTT.

This chain joins TRBV6-5 and TRBJ1-6, with D unresolved. The V gene lost 6 bases and the J gene lost 3 bases, with 6 bases spanning the gap. The germline V gene encodes CDR1 MNHEY and CDR2 SVGAGI. The CDR3 runs to 13 residues. Here the CDR3 DNA reads TGTGCCAGCAGCCTAAACTATAATTCACCCCTCCACTTT. Amino acid sequence: CASSLNYNSPLHF.